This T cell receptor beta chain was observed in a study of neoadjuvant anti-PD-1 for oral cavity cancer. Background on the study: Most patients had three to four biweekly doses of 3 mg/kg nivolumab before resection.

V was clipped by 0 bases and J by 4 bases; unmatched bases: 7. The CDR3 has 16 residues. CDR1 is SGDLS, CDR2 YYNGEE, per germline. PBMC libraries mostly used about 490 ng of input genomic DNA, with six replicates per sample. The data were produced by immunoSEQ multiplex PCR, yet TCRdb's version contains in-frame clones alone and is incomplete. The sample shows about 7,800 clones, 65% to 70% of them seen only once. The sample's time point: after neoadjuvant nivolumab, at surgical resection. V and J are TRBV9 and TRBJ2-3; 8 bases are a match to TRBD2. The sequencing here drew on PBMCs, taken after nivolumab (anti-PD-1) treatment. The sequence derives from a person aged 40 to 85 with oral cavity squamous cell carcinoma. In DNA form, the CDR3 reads TGTGCCAGCAGCGTAGGAGGCGGGGGGCCCCCAGATACGCAGTATTTT. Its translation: CASSVGGGGPPDTQYF.